Listed below are T cell receptor beta chains from one sample, sequenced in a study of T cells in Graves' hyperthyroidism and ophthalmopathy. One entry per CDR3 protein results from TCRdb running MiXCR on the multiplex PCR reads. The repertoire consists of about 350,000 distinct CDR3 sequences, with around a sixth occurring once and the leading ten covering around 15%. The specimen sequenced was blood. The receptor source for this set is a middle-aged woman with Graves' ophthalmopathy. CDR3s include the opening cysteine and the closing phenylalanine or tryptophan. D genes are given only for firm matches. Part of the rows lack a size; the others show once, few, many or a class for expanded clones.

size: .
V: TRBV28
J: TRBJ1-2
D: .
DNA: TGTGCCAGCAGTTTATGGGAGAACCTAGGGTATGGCTACACCTTC
CDR3: CASSLWENLGYGYTF

size: many
V: TRBV11-2
J: TRBJ2-5
D: TRBD2
DNA: TGTGCCAGCAGCAAACGGAGGACTAGCGGCCAAGAGACCCAGTACTTC
CDR3: CASSKRRTSGQETQYF

size: many
V: TRBV11-3
J: TRBJ2-7
D: TRBD2
DNA: TGTGCCAGCAGCTTTGAGAGCGGGAGGCCACCTTGGGCGCAGTACTTC
CDR3: CASSFESGRPPWAQYF

size: many
V: TRBV11-2
J: TRBJ2-7
D: .
DNA: TGTGCCAGCAGCTTAGAATGGGGAGCCGGGACTTCGGAGTACGAGCAGTACTTC
CDR3: CASSLEWGAGTSEYEQYF

size: many
V: TRBV6-5
J: TRBJ2-2
D: .
DNA: TGTGCCAGCAGTTACGGGGTAAACACCGGGGAGCTGTTTTTT
CDR3: CASSYGVNTGELFF

size: many
V: TRBV27
J: TRBJ1-5
D: .
DNA: TGTGCCAGCAGCCTGCATCGCAGGGGCAATCAGCCCCAGCATTTT
CDR3: CASSLHRRGNQPQHF

size: many
V: TRBV19
J: TRBJ2-2
D: .
DNA: TGTGCCAGTAGTACCGCTAGGGTGGTGACCGGGGAGCTGTTTTTT
CDR3: CASSTARVVTGELFF

size: many
V: TRBV24-1
J: TRBJ2-2
D: .
DNA: TGTGCCACCAGTGCCACCGGGAAGGGGATCACCGGGGAGCTGTTTTTT
CDR3: CATSATGKGITGELFF

size: many
V: TRBV6-5
J: TRBJ1-2
D: .
DNA: TGTGCCAGCAGTTACGACGGCGGGTGGGGTGGCTACACCTTC
CDR3: CASSYDGGWGGYTF

size: many
V: TRBV6-1
J: TRBJ2-2
D: .
DNA: TGTGCCAGCAGCCGAGGACTGGCGAAGAACACCGGGGAGCTGTTTTTT
CDR3: CASSRGLAKNTGELFF

size: .
V: TRBV4-1
J: TRBJ2-6
D: TRBD1
DNA: TGCGCCAGCAGCCAACAGGACAGGGTTTCCGATGGGGCCAACGTCCTGACTTTC
CDR3: CASSQQDRVSDGANVLTF

size: many
V: TRBV15
J: TRBJ1-1
D: .
DNA: TGTGCCACCAGCAGAGATTGGGCTGTAGTCGGGAACACTGAAGCTTTCTTT
CDR3: CATSRDWAVVGNTEAFF

size: many
V: TRBV20-1
J: TRBJ2-2
D: TRBD2
DNA: TGCAGTGCTAGAAAAAACACCGGGACTAGCGGGAGAACAAACACCGGGGAGCTGTTTTTT
CDR3: CSARKNTGTSGRTNTGELFF

size: many
V: TRBV7-2
J: TRBJ1-1
D: .
DNA: TGTGCCAGCAGCGATACCCCCGACAGGAACACTGAAGCTTTCTTT
CDR3: CASSDTPDRNTEAFF

size: many
V: TRBV6-1
J: TRBJ2-7
D: .
DNA: TGTGCCAGCAGTGAAAGTGTGGGGGGTACCCTCTACGAGCAGTACTTC
CDR3: CASSESVGGTLYEQYF

size: many
V: TRBV12-3/TRBV12-4
J: TRBJ2-3
D: TRBD1
DNA: TGTGCCAGCAGTCAGGACAGGGGGCAGTATTTT
CDR3: CASSQDRGQYF

size: many
V: TRBV7-9
J: TRBJ2-7
D: .
DNA: TGTGCCAGCAGCCCACAAGGACAGCATTACGAGCAGTACTTC
CDR3: CASSPQGQHYEQYF

size: many
V: TRBV6-5
J: TRBJ1-2
D: TRBD1
DNA: TGTGCCAGCAGTACCTCGGGGACAGGAGGCTATGGCTACACCTTC
CDR3: CASSTSGTGGYGYTF

size: few
V: TRBV15
J: TRBJ2-7
D: TRBD2
DNA: TGTGCCACCAGCAGTTCCCGGGGGCGGGAGGACGAGCAGTACTTC
CDR3: CATSSSRGREDEQYF

size: many
V: TRBV29-1
J: TRBJ2-2
D: .
DNA: TGCAGCGTTGGGGCCCGCAGCCGAACTGGGGAGCTGTTTTTT
CDR3: CSVGARSRTGELFF

size: many
V: TRBV20-1
J: TRBJ1-3
D: .
DNA: TGCAGTGCTAGAGCAGACCGCCCTGGAAACACCATATATTTT
CDR3: CSARADRPGNTIYF

size: many
V: TRBV6-2/TRBV6-3
J: TRBJ1-2
D: .
DNA: TGTGCCAGCAGTTACAATCTCTATGGCTACACCTTC
CDR3: CASSYNLYGYTF

size: .
V: TRBV6-1
J: TRBJ1-3
D: .
DNA: TGTGCCAGCAGCACCACCCGGGGTGGAAACACCATATTTTTT
CDR3: CASSTTRGGNTIFF

size: many
V: TRBV30
J: TRBJ1-2
D: .
DNA: TGTGCCTGGAGTGTATTGGCGGGGAGTGGAGGCTACACCTTC
CDR3: CAWSVLAGSGGYTF

size: .
V: TRBV6-5
J: TRBJ2-5
D: TRBD2
DNA: TGTGCCAGCAGTTCCCGGAAGACTAGCGGGAGAGGGGAGACCCAGTACTTC
CDR3: CASSSRKTSGRGETQYF

size: many
V: TRBV9
J: TRBJ1-1
D: .
DNA: TGTGCCAGCAGCGTGCAAGGGAACACTGAAGCTTTCTTT
CDR3: CASSVQGNTEAFF

size: many
V: TRBV11-2
J: TRBJ1-1
D: .
DNA: TGTGCCAGCAGCCTCAAACCAGGGAACACTGAAGCTTTCTTT
CDR3: CASSLKPGNTEAFF

size: .
V: TRBV12-3/TRBV12-4
J: TRBJ2-7
D: TRBD2
DNA: TGTGCCAGCAGTTTATCACTAGCGGGAGTCGACGAGCAGTACTTC
CDR3: CASSLSLAGVDEQYF

size: many
V: TRBV15
J: TRBJ1-2
D: .
DNA: TGTGCCACCAGCAGAGGGCAGGGGAACTATGGCTACACCTTC
CDR3: CATSRGQGNYGYTF

size: many
V: TRBV12-3/TRBV12-4
J: TRBJ2-7
D: TRBD1
DNA: TGTGCCAGCAGTCCCGGGGACAGGGGGGGGTCCTACGAGCAGTACTTC
CDR3: CASSPGDRGGSYEQYF